Listed here are 22 T cell receptor beta chains from one sample, sequenced in a study of spatial heterogeneity in lung cancer (dated by TCRdb to between 2017 and 2020). What the work shows at the level of the full study, not this receptor alone: The tumor nonsynonymous mutation count correlated with the number of expanded intratumoral alpha and beta TCRs.

Their antigens are not known. Library preparation used 5' RACE. The sequencing machine was a NextSeq 500. Using fastp trimming at Q25 and MiXCR clonotype assembly, TCRdb reanalyzed the public sequencing data and kept in-frame beta chains. Each CDR3 protein gets just one entry, which takes the most common genes and DNA from the rows behind it. Counted in this sample were more than 1,000 distinct CDR3 sequences; around a sixth of them appeared once. The ten largest clones represent under 35% of the sample. This sample's time point label indicates: sample taken at primary tumor resection. Specimen: lung tumor tissue, collected at surgery. These receptors originate from a male donor with early-stage non-small cell lung cancer.

This clonotype counts as medium-sized. Since the library was made to target alpha chains, this beta chain is a stray read and its abundance is not meaningful. The genes are TRBV9 and TRBJ2-3; 10 bases line up with TRBD2. Germline V gives CDR1 SGDLS, CDR2 YYNGEE. The junction had 4 bases not matched to a gene; V was cut back by 0 bases and J by 3 bases. The CDR3 is 16 amino acids. The CDR3 bases are TGTGCCAGCAGCGTAGCGGCTAGCGGGAGTACAGATACGCAGTATTTT. This translates into CASSVAASGSTDTQYF.

This clonotype counts as medium-sized. This beta chain lies outside the target of a library built for alpha chains; its clone size means little. This chain connects TRBV28 to TRBJ2-3, with a tentative D call TRBD2 (7 bases). The CDR3 spans 15 residues. V lost 7 bases to trimming and J lost 2 bases, with 16 bases between them. The germline V gene has CDR1 MDHEN and CDR2 SYDVKM. CDR3 protein: CASKGGHPITDTQYF. CDR3 nucleotide sequence: TGTGCCAGCAAGGGGGGGCACCCAATCACAGATACGCAGTATTTT.

Sample share makes this clonotype medium-sized. This beta chain appears as a stray read in a library generated for alpha chains; its size is not informative. This chain links TRBV2 with TRBJ2-3; tentatively, D is TRBD2 (6 bases). V was pared by 4 bases and J by 2 bases, with 13 bases between. CDR3 size: 15 residues. Germline V gives CDR1 SNHLY, CDR2 FYNNEI. The CDR3 reads CASSVPAGFTDTQYF. The CDR3 DNA reads as TGTGCCAGCAGTGTTCCAGCGGGCTTCACAGATACGCAGTATTTT.

By its share, this clonotype is large. This beta chain lies outside the target of a library built for alpha chains; its clone size means little. The chain has TRBV2 and TRBJ1-2, with a possible D match to TRBD1 (6 bases). The germline V and J ends were trimmed by 4 bases and 2 bases, with 8 bases remaining between them. Germline CDR1 SNHLY, CDR2 FYNNEI. The CDR3 is made up of 13 amino acids. The CDR3 spells CASSAGQNYGYTF. CDR3 coding DNA: TGTGCCAGCAGTGCAGGACAGAACTATGGCTACACCTTC. The variable domain in full, completed from reference TRBV2 and TRBJ1-2, reads EPEVTQTPSHQVTQMGQEVILRCVPISNHLYFYWYRQILGQKVEFLVSFYNNEISEKSEIFDDQFSVERPDGSNFTLKIRSTKLEDSAMYFCASSAGQNYGYTFGSGTRLTVV.

The count of this clonotype is one. This may arise from a read error, as a much more abundant clone is one base away. This beta chain came through as a stray read in a library set up for alpha chains, and its size says little. The genes are TRBV7-2 and TRBJ2-3; TRBD2 is a possible D gene (5 bases). This CDR3 contains 14 residues. CDR1 SGHTA and CDR2 FQGNSA come from the germline V gene. The CDR3 here is CAGSLNRDRYTQYF. CDR3 nucleotides: TGTGCCGGCAGCTTAAATCGGGATCGGTATACGCAGTATTTT.

Of note for this clonotype: Since it is a stray read in a library aimed at alpha chains, this beta chain has a size that is not meaningful. This sequence joins TRBV12-3 or TRBV12-4 and TRBJ1-1; D ambiguous. V was clipped by 5 bases and J by 7 bases, with 11 bases between them. The CDR3 consists of 12 residues. The CDR3 DNA reads as TGTGCCAGCAGTCCCCGACTCGGTGAAGCTTTCTTT. It is translated as CASSPRLGEAFF.

As concerns this clonotype: This beta chain appears as a stray read in a library generated for alpha chains; its size is not informative. The chain uses TRBV7-9 and TRBJ2-3, with 10 bases fitting TRBD2. V lost 7 bases, J lost 2 bases, and 18 bases stayed unmatched. Germline V gene sequence: CDR1 SEHNR, CDR2 FQNEAQ (reference sequence). The CDR3 covers 19 residues. CDR3 nucleotide sequence: TGTGCCAGCACCTATCCGGGACTAGCGCCATTGACCCTCACAGATACGCAGTATTTT. It encodes CASTYPGLAPLTLTDTQYF.

This clonotype is classed as hyperexpanded (1% or more). Within a library made for alpha chains, this beta chain is off target, and its count is uninformative. CDR3: CASTLGGDEQFF. CDR3 in DNA: TGTGCCAGCACTCTGGGGGGGGATGAGCAGTTCTTC. The chain has TRBV6-2 or TRBV6-3 and TRBJ2-1; 7 nucleotides align to TRBD2. The CDR3 consists of 12 residues. V was clipped by 7 bases and J by 8 bases; unmatched bases: 5. The germline gives CDR1 MNHEY, CDR2 SVGEGT.

By share, this clonotype ranks as medium-sized. This beta chain is a stray read from a library made for alpha chains; its abundance is not meaningful. The chain is built from TRBV7-9 and TRBJ1-6; D may be TRBD1 (5 bases). The CDR3 is made up of 13 amino acids. Trimming took 7 bases from V and 13 from J, leaving 17 bases between them. Per germline, CDR1 SEHNR and CDR2 FQNEAQ (reference sequence). This CDR3 is CASTLTESSPLHF. CDR3 DNA: TGTGCCAGCACCCTGACAGAGAGTTCGCCCCTCCACTTT.

This clonotype appeared many times. This beta chain is a stray sequence in a library constructed for alpha chains; its clone size is not meaningful. The chain links TRBV11-2 to TRBJ2-2; D is unresolved. Trimming cost V 1 base and J 7 bases, with 7 bases left between them. CDR3 size: 13 residues. Germline assignment: CDR1 SGHAT and CDR2 FQNNGV. CDR3 coding DNA: TGTGCCAGCAGCTTAGTGCCCAACGGGGAGCTGTTTTTT. This encodes CASSLVPNGELFF.

This clonotype is medium-sized by share. Found in a library prepared for alpha chains, this beta chain is an off-target read, and its abundance has little meaning. CDR3 loop: CASSRGETQYF. As DNA, the CDR3 is TGTGCCAGCTCACGAGGAGAGACCCAGTACTTC. This chain uses TRBV18 with TRBJ2-5; D gene unclear. CDR1 KGHSH and CDR2 LQKENI come from the germline V gene. The CDR3 has 11 amino acids. Trimming stripped 4 bases from V and 4 bases from J, with 4 bases between.

This clonotype is labeled as large. In a library made to pick up alpha chains, this beta chain is a stray read with a size that means little. The chain has TRBV27 and TRBJ2-3, with a tentative D call TRBD2 (6 bases). This CDR3 contains 17 residues. The V and J ends lost 3 bases and 4 bases respectively, with 20 bases between them. Per germline, CDR1 MNHEY and CDR2 SMNVEV (reference sequence). For the CDR3, the DNA is TGTGCCAGCAGTTTGATTGGGGTTGTGTCGGGGGCAGATACGCAGTATTTT. Protein: CASSLIGVVSGADTQYF.

This clonotype is deemed large. A library prepared for alpha chains yielded this beta chain as an off-target read; its size is of little meaning. This chain connects TRBV7-9 to TRBJ1-5, with 7 nucleotides matching TRBD1. The germline V gene has CDR1 SEHNR and CDR2 FQNEAQ (reference sequence). The CDR3 covers 11 residues. J lost 12 bases, V lost 4 bases, and 3 bases had no gene match. CDR3 protein: CASSYGQVQHF. The CDR3 DNA reads TGTGCCAGCAGCTACGGACAGGTCCAGCATTTT.

In this sample, this clonotype turned up a few times. A library made for alpha chains picked up this beta chain off target, so its size means little. The chain couples TRBV12-3 or TRBV12-4 to TRBJ2-5; perhaps TRBD2 as D (6 bases). This CDR3 is 13 amino acids long. The germline V and J ends were trimmed by 3 bases and 7 bases, with 12 bases remaining between them. This CDR3 is CASSLGLKGTQYF. DNA of the CDR3: TGTGCCAGCAGTTTGGGACTCAAGGGGACCCAGTACTTC.

This clonotype is labeled as large. This beta chain lies outside the target of a library built for alpha chains; its clone size means little. This chain uses TRBV20-1 with TRBJ2-7, with TRBD1 matching 10 bases. Germline CDR1 reads DFQATT; CDR2 reads SNEGSKA (reference sequence). The CDR3 runs to 15 residues. Trimming at V came to 6 bases and at J to 2 bases, leaving 10 bases not matched to a gene. The CDR3, as DNA: TGCAGTGCCCAAAACCGGGACAGGGGTACCTACGAGCAGTACTTC. It specifies CSAQNRDRGTYEQYF.

This clonotype was counted at least ten times. This beta chain was picked up by a library intended for alpha chains and is off target, so its count carries little meaning. This chain links TRBV7-3 with TRBJ2-1, with 7 bases that match TRBD2. In germline, CDR1 is SGHTA, CDR2 FQGTGA. Losses at the gene ends were 5 bases for V and 1 base for J; bases not matched to a gene: 11. This CDR3 region has 17 residues. The DNA of the CDR3 is TGTGCCAGCAGCCCCCGGAGTGGGGAGGGGTCCTACAATGAGCAGTTCTTC. Translated: CASSPRSGEGSYNEQFF.

This clonotype was counted many times. Being off target in a library aimed at alpha chains, this beta chain has a size of little meaning. This sequence joins TRBV7-9 and TRBJ2-2; weak D call: TRBD1 (6 bases). The V and J ends lost 5 bases and 4 bases respectively, with 14 bases between them. This CDR3 is built from 15 residues. Looked up from germline, CDR1 is SEHNR and CDR2 is FQNEAQ (reference sequence). CDR3 DNA sequence: TGTGCCAGCAGCGCGCAGGGGTTGGGCACCGGGGAGCTGTTTTTT. It codes for CASSAQGLGTGELFF.

By sample share, this clonotype is large. A library made for alpha chains picked up this beta chain off target, so its size means little. The V call is TRBV4-2, the J call TRBJ2-3; 10 bases line up with TRBD1. The V gene's germline CDR1 is LGHNA and CDR2 YNFKEQ. The CDR3 contains 16 residues. The V segment lost 1 base and the J segment 11 bases; nucleotides outside the gene matches: 12. This CDR3 reads CASSQVPGQGTGGQYF. CDR3 coding DNA: TGTGCCAGCAGCCAAGTCCCGGGACAGGGGACGGGGGGGCAGTATTTT.

This clonotype is large (0.1 to 1%) in the sample. Because the library targeted alpha chains, this beta chain is an off-target read whose size means little. The chain combines TRBV20-1 with TRBJ1-4, with D perhaps TRBD1 (5 bases). This CDR3 is built from 13 residues. Germline V gives CDR1 DFQATT, CDR2 SNEGSKA (reference sequence). Trimming removed 6 bases at V and 8 bases at J, with 16 bases between. CDR3 in DNA: TGCAGTGCCCTAGCCCCGAACAGGGAAAAACTGTTTTTT. Translated: CSALAPNREKLFF.

This clonotype came up many times. This beta chain is a stray read from a library made for alpha chains; its abundance is not meaningful. In DNA, the CDR3 is TGTGCCAGCAGCCCCTGGCAGCTTTACACCGGGGAGCTGTTTTTT. Protein sequence: CASSPWQLYTGELFF. This sequence joins TRBV7-8 and TRBJ2-2, with D unclear. V was pared by 5 bases and J by 3 bases, with 13 bases between. Germline V gene lookup returns CDR1 SGHVS and CDR2 FQNEAQ. CDR3 length: 15 residues.

This clonotype was picked up many times. For a library built for alpha chains, this beta chain is a stray read; little rests on its size. The chain is built from TRBV20-1 and TRBJ1-4; no firm D call. Per the germline V gene, CDR1 is DFQATT and CDR2 is SNEGSKA (reference sequence). The CDR3 has 11 amino acids. With 3 bases removed from V and 4 bases from J, the gap between germline ends came to 3 bases. As DNA, the CDR3 is TGCAGTGCTAGGGGTAATGAAAAACTGTTTTTT. This encodes CSARGNEKLFF.

Comment on this clonotype: Little can be read into the size of this beta chain, an off-target read in a library designed for alpha chains. DNA for the CDR3: TGCAGTGCGGTCCTAGCGGACCAAGAGACCCAGTACTTC. It encodes CSAVLADQETQYF. The chain joins TRBV20-1 to TRBJ2-5; 7 bases are shared with TRBD2. Trimming took 6 bases from V and 0 from J; bases not matched to a gene: 4. Germline loops: CDR1 DFQATT, CDR2 SNEGSKA (reference sequence). This CDR3 is built from 13 residues.